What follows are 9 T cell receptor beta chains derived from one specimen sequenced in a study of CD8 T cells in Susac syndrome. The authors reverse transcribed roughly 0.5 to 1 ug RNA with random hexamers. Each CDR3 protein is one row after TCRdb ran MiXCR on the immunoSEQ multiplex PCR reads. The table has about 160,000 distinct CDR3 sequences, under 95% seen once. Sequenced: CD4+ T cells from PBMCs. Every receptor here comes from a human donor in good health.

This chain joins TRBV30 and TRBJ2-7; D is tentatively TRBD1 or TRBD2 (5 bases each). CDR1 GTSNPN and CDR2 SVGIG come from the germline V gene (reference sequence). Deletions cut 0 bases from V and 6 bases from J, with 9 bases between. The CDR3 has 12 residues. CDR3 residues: CAWSVLGAEQYF. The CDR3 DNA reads TGTGCCTGGAGTGTACTAGGGGCCGAGCAGTACTTC.

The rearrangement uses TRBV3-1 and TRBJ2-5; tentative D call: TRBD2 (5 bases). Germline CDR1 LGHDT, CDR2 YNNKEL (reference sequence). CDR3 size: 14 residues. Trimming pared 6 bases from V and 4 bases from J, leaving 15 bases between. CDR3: CASRGSGGRETQYF. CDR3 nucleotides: TGTGCCAGCAGGGGGAGTGGAGGACGAGAGACCCAGTACTTC.

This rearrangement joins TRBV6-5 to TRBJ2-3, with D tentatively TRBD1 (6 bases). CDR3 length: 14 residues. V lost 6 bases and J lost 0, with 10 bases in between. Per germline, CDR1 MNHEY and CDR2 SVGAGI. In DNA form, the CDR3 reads TGTGCCAGCAGGGCCCAGGGGAGCACAGATACGCAGTATTTT. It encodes CASRAQGSTDTQYF.

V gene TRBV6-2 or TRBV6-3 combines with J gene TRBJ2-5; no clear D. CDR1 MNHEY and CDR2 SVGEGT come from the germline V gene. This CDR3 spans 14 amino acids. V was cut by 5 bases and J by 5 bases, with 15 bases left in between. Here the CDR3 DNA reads TGTGCCAGCAGTGCCAATGGGCGGCGGGAGACCCAGTACTTC. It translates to CASSANGRRETQYF.

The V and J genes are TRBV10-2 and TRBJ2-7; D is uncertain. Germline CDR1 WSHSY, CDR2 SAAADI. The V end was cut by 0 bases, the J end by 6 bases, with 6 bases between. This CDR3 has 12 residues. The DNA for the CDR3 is TGCGCCAGCAGTGAGTCGTCGGGCGAGCAGTACTTC. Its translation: CASSESSGEQYF.

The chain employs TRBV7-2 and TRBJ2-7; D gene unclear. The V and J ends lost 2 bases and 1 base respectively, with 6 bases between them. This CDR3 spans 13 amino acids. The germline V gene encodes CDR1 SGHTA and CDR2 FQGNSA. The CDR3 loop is CASSLQDSYEQYF. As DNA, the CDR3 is TGTGCCAGCAGCTTACAGGATTCCTACGAGCAGTACTTC.

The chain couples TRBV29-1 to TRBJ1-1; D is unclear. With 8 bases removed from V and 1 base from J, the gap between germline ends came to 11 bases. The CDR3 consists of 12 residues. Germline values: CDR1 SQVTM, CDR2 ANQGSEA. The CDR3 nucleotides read TGCAGCTTTGTTAGATCGAACACTGAAGCTTTCTTT. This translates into CSFVRSNTEAFF.

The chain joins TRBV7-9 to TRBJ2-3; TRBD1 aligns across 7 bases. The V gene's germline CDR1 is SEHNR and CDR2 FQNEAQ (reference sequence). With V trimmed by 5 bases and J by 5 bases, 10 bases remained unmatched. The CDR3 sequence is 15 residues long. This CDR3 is CASSAGTATRDTQYF. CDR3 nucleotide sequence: TGTGCCAGCAGCGCCGGGACAGCGACTCGAGATACGCAGTATTTT.

The CDR3 DNA reads as TGCGCCAGCAGCCCGGGACACATGAACACTGAAGCTTTCTTT. It yields the protein CASSPGHMNTEAFF. The chain has TRBV4-3 and TRBJ1-1; a weak D match, TRBD1 (6 bases). The V gene's germline CDR1 is LGHNA and CDR2 YSLEER. The CDR3 extends over 14 amino acids. The ends were cut back, 4 bases at V and 0 bases at J, with 9 bases in the middle.